This TCR beta chain was captured by sequencing in a study of cytomegalovirus exposure and HLA in healthy donors. About this clone itself: No antigen is known for it.

Germline V CDR1 and CDR2: SGHRS, YFSETQ. CDR3 size: 13 residues. With 60 Vbeta and 13 Jbeta primers, the PCR was carried out. Data came from immunoSEQ multiplex PCR; TCRdb stores just in-frame clones and leaves some out. The table counts 150,000 to 200,000 clones; about 2% lies in the top ten. Study-level results: As was reported, the HLA-A and HLA-B alleles of most subjects were accurately predicted from TCR beta sequences.

V usage is TRBV5-1 and J usage is TRBJ2-5; 9 bases are a match to TRBD2. The closer fit of TRBJ2-7 to the DNA end suggests the J call may be wrong. The sequence was obtained from a man younger than 40 in good health and CMV-seronegative. The sequencing input was PBMCs. CDR3 bases: TGCGCCAGCACAGCGGGAGGCACCTACGAGCAGTACTTC. Translating it yields CASTAGGTYEQYF.